The present TCR beta chain was sequenced within a study of blood T cell repertoires in COVID-19. Across the study: The United States, Italy and Spain supplied acute and convalescent COVID-19 samples. The cDNA or gDNA used as material had been derived from T cells, B-cell-depleted T cells, or PBMCs.

Deletions cut 0 bases from V and 2 bases from J, with 11 bases between. Germline CDR1 SGHTA, CDR2 FQGNSA. This CDR3 spans 16 amino acids. Original handling: Estimated nucleated cell counts came from reference gene primer amplification. Some clones are missing from TCRdb's copy, which holds only in-frame ones; the method was immunoSEQ multiplex PCR. The D gene and trimming were derived from the DNA, and the V and J assignments and clone size from that table. The repertoire includes roughly 80,000 clones, around nine tenths of them detected once, and approximately 4.9% sits in the top ten. V usage is TRBV7-2 and J usage is TRBJ1-5, with D maybe TRBD1 (6 bases). This clonotype originated in an elderly woman with active or convalescent COVID-19. Input material: peripheral blood. The CDR3 sequence: CASSLAGGRGNQPQHF. The CDR3 region has the DNA TGTGCCAGCAGCTTAGCGGGGGGGCGGGGCAATCAGCCCCAGCATTTT.